Following are 2 T cell receptor beta chains from one sample sequenced in a study of CD4 T cells in relation to SARS-CoV-2 and coronaviruses (TCRdb year 2021). CD4+ T cells from unexposed donors were collected before the COVID-19 pandemic (2011-2018). The EasySep CD4+ T cell isolation kit was used to isolate CD4+ T cells once the cultures had run for roughly 10 days. Their antigens are not known. The method was the immunoSEQ multiplex PCR assay. TCRdb retrieved this table from immuneACCESS and kept in-frame rearrangements only. Not all clones are present; in checked studies, unresolved V genes account for under half, and no reason is known for the remainder. The sample table holds roughly 25,000 clones, of which around 80% were seen once. The top ten hold 20% to 25% of the sample. The sequenced material came from CD4+ T cells from PBMCs, cultured in vitro. Every receptor here comes from a human donor in good health.

This clone came up a few times. The V gene is TRBV18, the J gene TRBJ2-3, with 9 bases lining up with TRBD1. V lost 5 bases and J lost 8; bases outside the gene matches: 11. Germline CDR1 reads KGHSH; CDR2 reads LQKENI. This CDR3 is 15 amino acids long. The CDR3 nucleotides read TGTGCCAGCTCAACGGGACAGGGAGCAATCGGTACGCAGTATTTT. Protein sequence: CASSTGQGAIGTQYF.

The chain couples TRBV5-1 to TRBJ2-7; the D gene is possibly TRBD2 (6 bases). Trimming took off 4 bases at V and 0 bases at J, with 11 bases between the two ends. Per the germline V gene, CDR1 is SGHRS and CDR2 is YFSETQ. The CDR3 has 14 residues. The CDR3 nucleotides read TGCGCCAGCAGCCGTGTCGGGGGCTCCTACGAGCAGTACTTC. Protein sequence: CASSRVGGSYEQYF.